The source of this T cell receptor (beta chain) is a study of identical twins. Healthy Caucasians were all of the donors. This clonotype was detected a few times. What it recognizes is unknown. Study-wide results and limits: Cross-sectional statistical analysis was relied on for the conclusions, without the same donors being followed. Zero-insertion analyses were open to partial confounding by invariant MAIT and iNKT cells.

TCRdb independently ran MiXCR on the 5' RACE reads; one entry per CDR3 protein. The data contain hundreds of thousands of distinct CDR3 sequences, 15% to 20% of them singletons. This CDR3 has 15 amino acids. CDR1 is ENHRY and CDR2 is SYGVKD in the germline V gene. The trim removed 3 bases at V and 4 bases at J, leaving 6 bases unmatched. The same sample was also studied in work on T cells expressing NK-cell markers. That source notes: Also leading the CD3+CD56-NKG2C+ fraction in a handful of donors were these clonotypes.

The J gene is TRBJ2-3, the V gene TRBV10-3; 8 positions match TRBD2. The origin of this receptor is a woman under 30 in good health. Sequencing was done on a sample of PBMCs. The CDR3 DNA sequence: TGTGCCATCAGTGATCGAGCGGGGGAGTCAGATACGCAGTATTTT. This translates into CAISDRAGESDTQYF.